The 14 T cell receptor beta chains given below trace back to one sample, sequenced in a study of response to subunit inactivated influenza vaccine. Using its own MiXCR run on the RT-PCR reads, TCRdb lists one record per CDR3 protein. The data contain roughly 190,000 distinct CDR3 sequences, more than 10% of them singletons. The sample was also reused in another study, on T cells expressing NK-cell markers. That report adds: The cDNA for TCR beta came from 5'RACE template switching with UMIs.

The sequencing here drew on CD8+ T cells sorted from PBMCs, taken approximately 12 days after vaccination. These receptors were taken from a man aged 50 to 59 who received an inactivated influenza vaccine.

This chain links TRBV5-5 with TRBJ2-7; 10 nucleotides align to TRBD2. With V trimmed by 0 bases and J by 7 bases, 7 bases remained unmatched. Germline assignment: CDR1 SGHKS and CDR2 YYEKEE (reference sequence). The CDR3 is made up of 15 amino acids. This CDR3 reads CASSLEGLATTEQYF. As DNA, the CDR3 is TGTGCCAGCAGCTTGGAGGGACTAGCGACTACGGAGCAGTACTTC. Drawing the rest from reference TRBV5-5 and TRBJ2-7, the complete variable domain is DAGVTQSPTHLIKTRGQQVTLRCSPISGHKSVSWYQQVLGQGPQFIFQYYEKEERGRGNFPDRFSARQFPNYSSELNVNALLLGDSALYLCASSLEGLATTEQYFGPGTRLTVT.

The V and J genes are TRBV18 and TRBJ2-5; 9 bases align to TRBD2. The J segment lost 0 bases and the V segment lost 1 base, leaving 6 bases of the junction unmatched. The germline CDR1 and CDR2 sequences are KGHSH and LQKENI. This CDR3 contains 17 residues. The DNA of the CDR3 is TGTGCCAGCTCACCACGGGGACTAGCTCCCTACCAAGAGACCCAGTACTTC. The encoded protein is CASSPRGLAPYQETQYF.

A few counts support this clonotype. J is TRBJ2-7 and V is TRBV9, with 11 positions matching TRBD2. Germline lookup yields CDR1 SGDLS and CDR2 YYNGEE. V lost 4 bases, J lost 4 bases, and 7 bases stayed unmatched. This CDR3 is built from 15 residues. The CDR3 DNA follows: TGTGCCAGCAGCCCCCGACTAGCGGGATCTTACGAGCAGTACTTC. Translation gives CASSPRLAGSYEQYF.

This clonotype was seen a handful of times. The chain recombines TRBV12-3 or TRBV12-4 with TRBJ2-5; 9 bases agree with TRBD2. CDR3 length equals 17 residues. V trimming: 3 bases; J trimming: 3 bases; junction bases outside the gene matches: 11. CDR3: CASSFDLTGTSKETQYF. Written as DNA, the CDR3 is TGTGCCAGCAGTTTCGACCTTACCGGGACTAGCAAAGAGACCCAGTACTTC.

The chain carries TRBV20-1 and TRBJ2-7; TRBD2 matches at 12 bases. V lost 0 bases to trimming and J lost 7 bases; unmatched junction nucleotides: 4. This CDR3 is built from 14 residues. Germline V gives CDR1 DFQATT, CDR2 SNEGSKA (reference sequence). CDR3 DNA sequence: TGCAGTGCTAGAGATCTAGCGGGGGGGCGGGAGCAGTACTTC. As protein: CSARDLAGGREQYF.

This clonotype has more than one count but fewer than ten. The chain joins TRBV29-1 to TRBJ2-3; D remains ambiguous. Germline CDR1 and CDR2: SQVTM and ANQGSEA. V shed 0 bases and J shed 0 bases, with 10 bases lying between them. This CDR3 region has 15 residues. The CDR3 reads CSVEDWLTSTDTQYF. The CDR3 DNA sequence: TGCAGCGTTGAAGATTGGTTAACTAGCACAGATACGCAGTATTTT.

This clonotype has a count of ten or more. The gene calls are TRBV7-8 and TRBJ2-2; D is unclear. The CDR3 contains 14 residues. In germline, CDR1 is SGHVS, CDR2 FQNEAQ. Trimming took off 5 bases at V and 3 bases at J, with 10 bases between the two ends. Written as DNA, the CDR3 is TGTGCCAGCAGCCCCCCCCGCGACACCGGGGAGCTGTTTTTT. Translating gives CASSPPRDTGELFF.

This clonotype was counted between two and nine times. The chain joins TRBV10-3 to TRBJ2-1, with D uncertain. Germline lookup yields CDR1 ENHRY and CDR2 SYGVKD. This CDR3 is built from 13 residues. This chain's CDR3 is CHTRDPTYNEQFF. The CDR3 DNA is TGTCACACAAGAGACCCAACTTACAATGAGCAGTTCTTC.

This clonotype was seen at least ten times. One junction end does not reproduce the germline sequence, and a read error may be involved. This chain uses TRBV20-1 with TRBJ2-7, with D perhaps TRBD2 (5 bases). CDR3 length: 14 amino acids. Per the germline V gene, CDR1 is DFQATT and CDR2 is SNEGSKA (reference sequence). CDR3 bases: TGCAGTGCAAGAGTACCTGAGGGAGCCTACGAGCAGTACTTC. Its translation is CSARVPEGAYEQYF.

V is TRBV20-1 and J is TRBJ2-2, with D perhaps given as TRBD1 or TRBD2 (7 bases each). This CDR3 contains 14 residues. Trimming stripped 5 bases from V and 4 bases from J, with 14 bases between. From germline, CDR1 is DFQATT and CDR2 SNEGSKA (reference sequence). The CDR3 DNA reads TGCAGTGCTGAAGACAGGGAGGGCACCGGGGAGCTGTTTTTT. This codes for CSAEDREGTGELFF.

CDR3 nucleotides: TGCGCCAGCAGCCCTCGGACTAGTTGGGATGAGCAGTTCTTC. Amino acids: CASSPRTSWDEQFF. V is TRBV4-1 and J is TRBJ2-1; 7 bases align to TRBD2. Germline lookup yields CDR1 MGHRA and CDR2 YSYEKL. With V trimmed by 4 bases and J by 8 bases, 8 bases remained unmatched. The CDR3 runs 14 residues.

This clonotype was observed many times. This chain uses TRBV7-9 with TRBJ2-1; D may correspond to TRBD1 or TRBD2 (5 bases each). Trimming removed 7 bases at V and 0 bases at J, with 13 bases between. The V gene's germline CDR1 is SEHNR and CDR2 FQNEAQ (reference sequence). This CDR3 is built from 15 residues. The CDR3 loop is CASILAGSSYNEQFF. The DNA of the CDR3 is TGTGCCAGCATCCTAGCAGGGAGCTCCTACAATGAGCAGTTCTTC. Full variable domain (rest looked up from reference TRBV7-9 and TRBJ2-1): DTGVSQNPRHKITKRGQNVTFRCDPISEHNRLYWYRQTLGQGPEFLTYFQNEAQLEKSRLLSDRFSAERPKGSFSTLEIQRTEQGDSAMYLCASILAGSSYNEQFFGPGTRLTVL.

This clonotype was seen repeatedly, ten times or more. The rearrangement uses TRBV18 and TRBJ2-7, with unresolved D. This CDR3 has 13 amino acids. V lost 0 bases and J lost 0, with 3 bases in between. Per the germline V gene, CDR1 is KGHSH and CDR2 is LQKENI. This CDR3 reads CASSPPSSYEQYF. CDR3 nucleotide sequence: TGTGCCAGCTCACCACCGAGCTCCTACGAGCAGTACTTC.

The rearrangement uses TRBV29-1 and TRBJ1-5, with a weak D call TRBD1 (6 bases). The CDR3 spans 12 residues. Deletions cut 4 bases from V and 9 bases from J, with 13 bases between. Germline V gene lookup returns CDR1 SQVTM and CDR2 ANQGSEA. As DNA, the CDR3 is TGCAGCGTTGGGGGGGGCGTCACGCCCCAGCATTTT. Translated, it gives CSVGGGVTPQHF.